These 14 T cell receptor beta chains were all obtained from the same sample, sequenced in a study of graft-versus-host responses after intestinal transplantation. Sequenced by immunoSEQ multiplex PCR; TCRdb stores in-frame clones only, minus some. This sample has fewer than 25,000 clones, with about 40% found just once. The material sequenced was alloreactive CD4+ T cells from a mixed lymphocyte reaction culture, taken before transplantation. Subset denoted: CFSE-low proliferating T cells sorted from approximately six-day pre-transplant mixed lymphocyte reaction (GvH or HvG direction). The receptors derive from a human patient who was an organ donor for intestinal transplantation.

The chain links TRBV4-1 to TRBJ1-2, with D perhaps TRBD1 (5 bases). V was trimmed by 1 base and J by 0 bases, leaving 12 bases between them. The germline CDR1 and CDR2 sequences are MGHRA and YSYEKL. The CDR3 is made up of 16 amino acids. This chain's CDR3 is CASSQAPMTANYGYTF. For the CDR3, the DNA is TGCGCCAGCAGCCAAGCTCCGATGACAGCTAACTATGGCTACACCTTC.

The chain recombines TRBV7-2 with TRBJ2-7, with D possibly TRBD2 on 5 matching bases. V gave up 5 bases and J gave up 3 bases, with 17 bases separating them. This CDR3 spans 15 amino acids. The V gene's germline CDR1 is SGHTA and CDR2 FQGNSA. CDR3 DNA: TGTGCCAGCAGCCTCTGGCTAGCTGATATCTACGAGCAGTACTTC. It yields the protein CASSLWLADIYEQYF.

V usage is TRBV18 and J usage is TRBJ2-3, with a weak D call TRBD2 (6 bases). V lost 2 bases to trimming and J lost 0 bases, with 15 bases between them. The CDR3 totals 17 residues. CDR1 and CDR2 from the germline V gene are KGHSH and LQKENI. The DNA for the CDR3 is TGTGCCAGCTCACCATTTGTTAGCGGTACTAGCACAGATACGCAGTATTTT. It codes for CASSPFVSGTSTDTQYF. Filled out from reference TRBV18 and TRBJ2-3, the complete variable domain reads NAGVMQNPRHLVRRRGQEARLRCSPMKGHSHVYWYRQLPEEGLKFMVYLQKENIIDESGMPKERFSAEFPKEGPSILRIQQVVRGDSAAYFCASSPFVSGTSTDTQYFGPGTRLTVL.

The J gene is TRBJ1-1, the V gene TRBV7-2; 10 positions match TRBD1. V was clipped by 1 base and J by 3 bases; unmatched bases: 2. The germline CDR1 and CDR2 sequences are SGHTA and FQGNSA. The CDR3 is 15 residues long. The CDR3 here is CASSLVGTGDTEAFF. The CDR3 DNA reads TGTGCCAGCAGCTTAGTCGGGACAGGGGACACTGAAGCTTTCTTT.

The V gene is TRBV6-4, the J gene TRBJ2-3, with 7 bases matching TRBD1. Unmatched junction bases numbered 7, after V lost 5 bases and J lost 2 bases. The CDR3 has 15 residues. From germline, CDR1 is MRHNA and CDR2 SNTAGT. This chain's CDR3 is CASSPGQSLTDTQYF. For the CDR3, the DNA is TGTGCCAGCAGTCCGGGACAGAGCCTCACAGATACGCAGTATTTT.

This chain links TRBV19 with TRBJ2-2; D ambiguous. CDR3 size: 18 residues. The V and J ends lost 3 bases and 3 bases respectively, with 20 bases between them. CDR1 LNHDA and CDR2 SQIVND come from the germline V gene (reference sequence). Here the CDR3 reads CASSISVWVFADTGELFF. The CDR3 region has the DNA TGTGCCAGTAGTATCTCTGTCTGGGTTTTTGCGGACACCGGGGAGCTGTTTTTT.

This rearrangement joins TRBV30 to TRBJ2-5; 11 bases match TRBD1. Per germline, CDR1 GTSNPN and CDR2 SVGIG (reference sequence). The CDR3 has 14 amino acids. V was clipped by 2 bases and J by 2 bases; unmatched bases: 1. The CDR3 nucleotides are TGTGCCTGGAGTAGGGACAGGGGGCAAGAGACCCAGTACTTC. This translates into CAWSRDRGQETQYF.

V is TRBV21-1 and J is TRBJ1-4. TRBV21-1 is an annotated pseudogene. This CDR3 has 13 residues. The CDR3 spells CASNPGEEEKLFF. The CDR3 DNA reads as TGTGCCAGCAATCCGGGGGAAGAGGAAAAACTGTTTTTT.

In its sample, this clone was seen once. The chain has TRBV5-6 and TRBJ1-1; TRBD1 is a possible D gene (5 bases). Trimming removed 0 bases from V and 4 bases from J, with 13 bases in between. The CDR3 contains 15 residues. Per germline, CDR1 SGHDT and CDR2 YYEEEE. The CDR3 bases are TGTGCCAGCAGCTTGGTGCTGGGGGAGGGCACTGAAGCTTTCTTT. It codes for CASSLVLGEGTEAFF. The full variable domain, with the rest looked up from reference TRBV5-6 and TRBJ1-1, is DAGVTQSPTHLIKTRGQQVTLRCSPKSGHDTVSWYQQALGQGPQFIFQYYEEEERQRGNFPDRFSGHQFPNYSSELNVNALLLGDSALYLCASSLVLGEGTEAFFGQGTRLTVV.

This clone came up a few times. The chain combines TRBV7-2 with TRBJ2-1; 9 bases line up with TRBD1. Trimming at V came to 5 bases and at J to 9 bases, leaving 5 bases not matched to a gene. Germline CDR1 and CDR2: SGHTA and FQGNSA. The CDR3 length is 13 residues. CDR3 amino acids: CASSLDRGGEQFF. The CDR3 DNA is TGTGCCAGCAGCCTCGACAGGGGGGGTGAGCAGTTCTTC.

The chain employs TRBV2 and TRBJ1-1, with D perhaps matching TRBD1 (6 bases). Trimming shortened V by 8 bases and J by 7 bases, and 14 bases separated the two germline ends. The CDR3 consists of 12 residues. CDR1 and CDR2 from the germline V gene are SNHLY and FYNNEI. Here the CDR3 DNA reads TGTGCCAGCCAGCAGGGGCCCGTTGAAGCTTTCTTT. This translates into CASQQGPVEAFF.

This clone was observed a few times. The chain couples TRBV2 to TRBJ1-5; D is perhaps TRBD1 (5 bases). CDR1 and CDR2 from the germline V gene are SNHLY and FYNNEI. V lost 6 bases to trimming and J lost 5 bases, with 14 bases between them. This CDR3 spans 14 amino acids. This CDR3 reads CASSGGGAHQPQHF. CDR3 sequence (DNA): TGTGCCAGCAGCGGGGGGGGAGCGCATCAGCCCCAGCATTTT.

This clone was detected only a few times. This rearrangement joins TRBV5-4 to TRBJ1-2, with D perhaps matching TRBD1 (6 bases). Trimming pared 2 bases from V and 4 bases from J, leaving 9 bases between. The CDR3 loop spans 13 amino acids. Germline V lookup: CDR1 SGHNT, CDR2 YYREEE (reference sequence). The CDR3 loop is CASSLLQGYGYTF. The CDR3 DNA follows: TGTGCCAGCAGCTTACTACAGGGCTATGGCTACACCTTC.

This clone was seen a single time. The genes are TRBV12-5 and TRBJ2-2; a weak D match, TRBD2 (5 bases). The CDR3 is 13 residues long. Trimming removed 6 bases at V and 4 bases at J, with 9 bases between. Germline V gene data show CDR1 as LGHNT and CDR2 as FRNRAP. The CDR3 DNA is TGTGCTAGTGGCCCGGAGGCCACCGGGGAGCTGTTTTTT. Residues: CASGPEATGELFF.